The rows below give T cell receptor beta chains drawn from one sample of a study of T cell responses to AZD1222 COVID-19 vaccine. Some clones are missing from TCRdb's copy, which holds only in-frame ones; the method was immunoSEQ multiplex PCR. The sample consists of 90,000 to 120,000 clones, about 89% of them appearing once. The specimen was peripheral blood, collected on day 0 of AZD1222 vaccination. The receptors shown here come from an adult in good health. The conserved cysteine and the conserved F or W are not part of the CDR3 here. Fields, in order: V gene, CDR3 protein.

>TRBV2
ASLKGSSYNEQF
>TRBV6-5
ASVSDRGYNEQY
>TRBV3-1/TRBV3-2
ASSPRRDISGYT
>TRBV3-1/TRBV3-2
ASSQAILSRYGGIDQNTQY
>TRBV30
AWSLWTSGRGNEQF
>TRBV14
ASSQVKGSMSGTPLNSEQF
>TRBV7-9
ASSLWTSGSGQGETQY
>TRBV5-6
ASSSTGLAHEKLF
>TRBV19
ASSTPGQGKTWGTQY
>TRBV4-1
ASSPLAASTDTQY
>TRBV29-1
SVQQSMNTEAF
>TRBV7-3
ASSWTGGQPQH
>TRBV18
ASSPPTYTGELF
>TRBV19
ASSVQGGQWKSF
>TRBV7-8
ASSLSTGNADTQY
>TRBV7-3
ASSQQPGQPLSSYNEQF
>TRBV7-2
ASSFFRFDQPQH
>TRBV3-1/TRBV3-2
ASSQDIYTDTQY
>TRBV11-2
ASSVTGVTEAF
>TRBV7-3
ASSLTSVTEAF
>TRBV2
ASNREASNTEAF
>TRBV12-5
ASGRDRGYTEAF
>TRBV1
TSSQGLVVQDTQY
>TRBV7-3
ASSVKRGGTDTQY